This T cell receptor beta chain was captured by sequencing in a study of T cell responses to AZD1222 COVID-19 vaccine. Libraries were prepared by immunoSEQ multiplex PCR; TCRdb keeps only in-frame clonotypes and omits some of them. The sample yields 210,000 or so clones, just over 90% seen once. As to this clone: Its matching antigen is unknown.

Study-wide points: Repertoires were collected only later (after the peak T cell response had occurred).

With 5 bases removed from V and 4 bases from J, the gap between germline ends came to 8 bases. This CDR3 region has 13 residues. CDR1 SGHTA and CDR2 FQGNSA come from the germline V gene. The clonotype was recovered from an adult in good health. The rearrangement uses TRBV7-2 and TRBJ2-2; no definite D call. The starting material was peripheral blood, obtained on day 0 of MenACWY control vaccination. The chain's CDR3 is CASSAQITGELFF. CDR3 DNA: TGTGCCAGCAGCGCACAGATCACCGGGGAGCTGTTTTTT.